The 16 T cell receptor beta chains below all came from one sample that was sequenced in a study of T cell responses to AZD1222 COVID-19 vaccine. Sequencing was performed with immunoSEQ multiplex PCR; in TCRdb, only in-frame clones are kept and a portion is missing. The table has 250,000 to 300,000 clones, around 93% seen once. This sample comprised peripheral blood, obtained 28 days after the second AZD1222 dose. These receptors were obtained from an adult who received the AZD1222 COVID-19 vaccine.

The chain couples TRBV7-9 to TRBJ2-7; D is tentatively TRBD1 or TRBD2 (5 bases each). The length of the CDR3 is 16 residues. Germline CDR1 is SEHNR and CDR2 is FQNEAQ (reference sequence). V shed 5 bases and J shed 6 bases, with 23 bases lying between them. The DNA for the CDR3 is TGTGCCAGCAGCCTAGGAACGGGACGGCCAGCCCGCGAGCAGTACTTC. Translating gives CASSLGTGRPAREQYF.

This clone was found a few times. The chain recombines TRBV7-3 with TRBJ2-2; 8 nucleotides align to TRBD2. CDR3 length: 15 amino acids. Germline V gene data show CDR1 as SGHTA and CDR2 as FQGTGA. The ends lost 5 bases at V and 6 bases at J; junction bases unmatched: 8. CDR3 sequence reads: CASSPRGARSGELFF. The CDR3, as DNA: TGTGCCAGCAGCCCGCGGGGGGCTAGGTCCGGGGAGCTGTTTTTT.

The rearrangement joins TRBV10-3 to TRBJ1-2; D remains unclear. Trimming removed 3 bases at V and 2 bases at J, with 13 bases between. Germline loops: CDR1 ENHRY, CDR2 SYGVKD. The CDR3 contains 15 residues. The CDR3 nucleotides are TGTGCCATCAGTGAAGTGGCGGGCGGGAACTATGGCTACACCTTC. Translated: CAISEVAGGNYGYTF.

The rearrangement links TRBV5-5 to TRBJ1-1; D remains ambiguous. The CDR3 extends over 14 amino acids. CDR1 SGHKS and CDR2 YYEKEE come from the germline V gene (reference sequence). Trimming pared 5 bases from V and 2 bases from J, leaving 13 bases between. The CDR3 loop reads CASSIGWGNTEAFF. DNA for the CDR3: TGTGCCAGCAGTATCGGGTGGGGTAACACTGAAGCTTTCTTT.

This rearrangement joins TRBV10-3 to TRBJ2-7, with TRBD1 matching over 7 bases. V trimming: 8 bases; J trimming: 5 bases; junction bases outside the gene matches: 9. The CDR3 spans 13 residues. The germline V gene has CDR1 ENHRY and CDR2 SYGVKD. CDR3 residues: CAIQAGGLNEQYF. The CDR3 bases are TGTGCCATCCAGGCAGGGGGATTGAACGAGCAGTACTTC.

The chain joins TRBV28 to TRBJ2-5; D is unclear. The CDR3 has 14 residues. V dropped 4 bases and J dropped 7 bases, with 16 bases sitting between them. The germline V gene has CDR1 MDHEN and CDR2 SYDVKM. The CDR3 protein is CASSSSPEPGTQYF. Written as DNA, the CDR3 is TGTGCCAGCAGTTCCTCCCCGGAGCCGGGGACCCAGTACTTC.

The rearrangement links TRBV3-1 (or the pseudogene TRBV3-2) to TRBJ2-2, with D tentatively TRBD2 (6 bases). Germline V gives CDR1 LGHDT, CDR2 YNNKEL (reference sequence). The CDR3 consists of 14 residues. Deletions cut 3 bases from V and 8 bases from J, with 13 bases between. As DNA, the CDR3 is TGTGCCAGCAGCCAGGGCGGGGTAGTAGGGGAGCTGTTTTTT. Protein sequence: CASSQGGVVGELFF.

The chain combines TRBV6-6 with TRBJ1-1; TRBD1 matches 9 bases. CDR1 is MNHNY, CDR2 SVGAGI, per germline (reference sequence). The CDR3 loop spans 13 amino acids. Unmatched junction bases numbered 3, after V lost 6 bases and J lost 4 bases. CDR3 in amino acids: CASRQGAGTEAFF. The DNA of the CDR3 is TGTGCCAGCAGACAGGGGGCTGGCACTGAAGCTTTCTTT.

The rearrangement links TRBV5-1 to TRBJ2-7; 9 bases agree with TRBD1. The germline V gene has CDR1 SGHRS and CDR2 YFSETQ. The V and J ends lost 4 bases and 3 bases, in that order; junction bases with no gene match: 5. The CDR3 extends over 14 amino acids. CDR3 region: CASSEGQGGYEQYF. DNA for the CDR3: TGCGCCAGCAGCGAGGGACAGGGAGGCTACGAGCAGTACTTC. The full variable domain, with the rest looked up from reference TRBV5-1 and TRBJ2-7, is KAGVTQTPRYLIKTRGQQVTLSCSPISGHRSVSWYQQTPGQGLQFLFEYFSETQRNKGNFPGRFSGRQFSNSRSEMNVSTLELGDSALYLCASSEGQGGYEQYFGPGTRLTVT.

The V call is TRBV5-1, the J call TRBJ1-5; TRBD1 is a possible D gene (6 bases). The CDR3 contains 14 residues. Trimming removed 1 base from V and 7 bases from J, with 12 bases in between. Germline loops: CDR1 SGHRS, CDR2 YFSETQ. This CDR3 is CASSLKQGSQPQHF. DNA of the CDR3: TGCGCCAGCAGCTTGAAACAGGGAAGCCAGCCCCAGCATTTT.

The chain carries TRBV11-3 and TRBJ1-2; 11 bases align to TRBD1. Germline CDR1 reads SGHNT; CDR2 reads YENEEA. J gave up 4 bases and V 5 bases, and 9 bases lay outside the gene matches. The CDR3 length is 16 residues. The CDR3 region has the DNA TGTGCCAGCAGCCCTTACCGGGACAGGGGGTGCTATGGCTACACCTTC. This sequence encodes CASSPYRDRGCYGYTF. Looking up the rest from reference TRBV11-3 and TRBJ1-2 gives the full variable domain: EAGVVQSPRYKIIEKKQPVAFWCNPISGHNTLYWYLQNLGQGPELLIRYENEEAVDDSQLPKDRFSAERLKGVDSTLKIQPAELGDSAVYLCASSPYRDRGCYGYTFGSGTRLTVV.

The gene calls are TRBV6-6 and TRBJ1-4; weak D call: TRBD1 (6 bases). From germline, CDR1 is MNHNY and CDR2 SVGAGI (reference sequence). V gave up 6 bases and J gave up 7 bases, with 18 bases separating them. The CDR3 loop spans 15 amino acids. The DNA for the CDR3 is TGTGCCAGCAGACCGAGGGGGAAAAGGGGTGAAAAACTGTTTTTT. The encoded protein is CASRPRGKRGEKLFF.

Here the CDR3 DNA reads TGTGCCAGCAGCCGGGGTGGGTCCTCCTACGAGCAGTACTTC. Its translation: CASSRGGSSYEQYF. The chain carries TRBV7-2 and TRBJ2-7; D possibly corresponds to TRBD2 (5 bases). Trimming took 5 bases from V and 0 from J, leaving 11 bases between them. Per germline, CDR1 SGHTA and CDR2 FQGNSA. The CDR3 is made up of 14 amino acids.

The chain uses TRBV6-1 and TRBJ1-6; D is undetermined. The CDR3 is 13 residues long. The V gene's germline CDR1 is MNHNS and CDR2 SASEGT. V was shortened by 2 bases and J by 16 bases, with 15 bases between the two germline ends. The CDR3 here is CASSELGGVKLHF. The CDR3 nucleotides read TGTGCCAGCAGTGAACTTGGCGGGGTAAAGCTCCACTTT.

V is TRBV27 and J is TRBJ1-5; D is ambiguous. In germline, CDR1 is MNHEY, CDR2 SMNVEV (reference sequence). This CDR3 has 16 amino acids. V was pared by 5 bases and J by 4 bases, with 18 bases between. The CDR3 is CASSPLDSKGNQPQHF. The CDR3 DNA reads as TGTGCCAGCAGTCCATTGGACTCAAAAGGTAATCAGCCCCAGCATTTT.

V and J are TRBV19 and TRBJ1-5; no definite D call. The CDR3 loop spans 13 amino acids. The germline V gene encodes CDR1 LNHDA and CDR2 SQIVND (reference sequence). V lost 4 bases and J 7 bases, leaving 11 bases between the germline ends. CDR3 amino acids: CASSNDPPQPQHF. The DNA of the CDR3 is TGTGCCAGTAGTAACGACCCACCACAGCCCCAGCATTTT.